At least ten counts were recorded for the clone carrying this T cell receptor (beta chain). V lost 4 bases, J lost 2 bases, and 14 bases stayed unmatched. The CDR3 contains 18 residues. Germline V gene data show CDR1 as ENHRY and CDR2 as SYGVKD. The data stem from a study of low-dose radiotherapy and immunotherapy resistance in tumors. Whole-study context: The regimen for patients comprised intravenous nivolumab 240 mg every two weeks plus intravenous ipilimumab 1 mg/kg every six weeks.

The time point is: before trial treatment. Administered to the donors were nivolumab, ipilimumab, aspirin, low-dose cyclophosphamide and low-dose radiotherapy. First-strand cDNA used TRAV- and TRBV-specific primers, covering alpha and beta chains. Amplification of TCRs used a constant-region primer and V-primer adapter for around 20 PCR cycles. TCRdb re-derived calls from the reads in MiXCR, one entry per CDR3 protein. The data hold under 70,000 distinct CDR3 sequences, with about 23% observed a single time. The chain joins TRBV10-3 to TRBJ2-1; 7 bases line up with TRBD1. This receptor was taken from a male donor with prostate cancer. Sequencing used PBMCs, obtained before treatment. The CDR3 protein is CAISGTGDDLLPYNEQFF. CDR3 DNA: TGTGCCATCAGTGGAACAGGGGACGACTTACTACCCTACAATGAGCAGTTCTTC.